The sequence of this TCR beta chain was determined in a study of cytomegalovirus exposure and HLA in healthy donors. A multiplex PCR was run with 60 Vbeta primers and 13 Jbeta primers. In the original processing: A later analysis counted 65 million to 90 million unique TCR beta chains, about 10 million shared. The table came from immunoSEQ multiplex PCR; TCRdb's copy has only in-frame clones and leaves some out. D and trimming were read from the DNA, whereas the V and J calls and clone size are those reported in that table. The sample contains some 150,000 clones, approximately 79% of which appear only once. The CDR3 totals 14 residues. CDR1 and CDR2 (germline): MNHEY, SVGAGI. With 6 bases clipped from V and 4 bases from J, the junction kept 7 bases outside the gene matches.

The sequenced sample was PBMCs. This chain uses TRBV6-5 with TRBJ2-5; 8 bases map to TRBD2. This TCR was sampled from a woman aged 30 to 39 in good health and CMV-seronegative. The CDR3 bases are TGTGCCAGCAGAGAAGCGGGAGTCGGAGAGACCCAGTACTTC. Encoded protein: CASREAGVGETQYF.